A few counts support the clone carrying this TCR beta chain. Its antigen is currently unknown. Amplified TCR beta CDR3 regions derived from RNA transcripts. A first-round RT-PCR of the TCR CDR3 used the HTBI primer set. TCRdb processed the multiplex PCR reads anew with MiXCR; each CDR3 protein has one entry. The sample holds approximately 560,000 distinct CDR3 sequences, roughly 50% seen once. This entry belongs to a study of T cells in Graves' hyperthyroidism and ophthalmopathy. Study-level results: Blood also held most thyroid clonotypes expanded beyond 0.001.

Stable disease denoted Graves' hyperthyroidism without ophthalmopathy progression within 18 months. This CDR3 spans 15 amino acids. V was shortened by 6 bases and J by 7 bases, with 22 bases between the two germline ends. Germline V CDR1 and CDR2: SEHNR, FQNEAQ (reference sequence). The gene calls are TRBV7-9 and TRBJ2-7; D may be TRBD2 (5 bases). Sequenced input: peripheral blood or thyroid tissue (not recorded which). This receptor was obtained from a woman under 30 with Graves' hyperthyroidism. CDR3 loop: CASSPTADFHREQYF. The CDR3 DNA sequence: TGTGCCAGCAGTCCAACTGCGGACTTCCACCGGGAGCAGTACTTC. The whole variable domain, filled in from reference TRBV7-9 and TRBJ2-7, reads DTGVSQNPRHKITKRGQNVTFRCDPISEHNRLYWYRQTLGQGPEFLTYFQNEAQLEKSRLLSDRFSAERPKGSFSTLEIQRTEQGDSAMYLCASSPTADFHREQYFGPGTRLTVT.